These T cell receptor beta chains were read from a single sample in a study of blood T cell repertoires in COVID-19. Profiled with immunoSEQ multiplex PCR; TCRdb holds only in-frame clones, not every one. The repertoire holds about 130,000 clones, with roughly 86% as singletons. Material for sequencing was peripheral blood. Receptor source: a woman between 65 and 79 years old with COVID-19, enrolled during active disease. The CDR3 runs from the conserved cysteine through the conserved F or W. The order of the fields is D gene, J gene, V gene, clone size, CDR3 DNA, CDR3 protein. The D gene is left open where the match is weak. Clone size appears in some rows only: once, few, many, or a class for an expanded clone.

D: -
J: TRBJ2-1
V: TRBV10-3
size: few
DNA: TGTGCCATCAGACCACAGGGTGTATCCTACAATGAGCAGTTCTTC
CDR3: CAIRPQGVSYNEQFF

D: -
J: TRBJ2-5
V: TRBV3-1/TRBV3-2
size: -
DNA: TGTGCCAGCAGCCAAGGGGGATACCCTAGCGAGACCCAGTACTTC
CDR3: CASSQGGYPSETQYF

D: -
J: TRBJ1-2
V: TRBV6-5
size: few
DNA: TGTGCCAGCAGTTACTCTGCCGACGGGTATGGCTACACCTTC
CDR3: CASSYSADGYGYTF

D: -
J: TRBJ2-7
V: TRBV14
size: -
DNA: TGTGCCAGCAGCCAAGTTGACACCTACGAGCAGTACTTC
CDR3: CASSQVDTYEQYF

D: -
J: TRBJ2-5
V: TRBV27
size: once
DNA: TGTGCCAGCAGTTTATCTACAGGGTACCAAGAGACCCAGTACTTC
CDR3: CASSLSTGYQETQYF

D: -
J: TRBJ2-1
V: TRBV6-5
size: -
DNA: TGTGCCAGCAGTTACTACCGGGACATCTACAATGAGCAGTTCTTC
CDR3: CASSYYRDIYNEQFF

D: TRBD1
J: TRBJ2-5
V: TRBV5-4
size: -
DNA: TGTGCCAGCAGACATAAGGGCAGGGGGCAAGACCGAGAGACCCAGTACTTC
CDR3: CASRHKGRGQDRETQYF

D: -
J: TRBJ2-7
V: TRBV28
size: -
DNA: TGTGCCACCCTCGGACAGTGGCTCTACGAGCAGTACTTC
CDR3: CATLGQWLYEQYF

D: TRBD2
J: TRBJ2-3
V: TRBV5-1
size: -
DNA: TGCGCCAGCAGCTTGGGGCTTACTAGCGGGGGGTACACGGCGGCAGATACGCAGTATTTT
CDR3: CASSLGLTSGGYTAADTQYF

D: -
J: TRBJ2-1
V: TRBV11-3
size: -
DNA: TGTGCCAGCAGCTTAGAAACTACGGACAATGAGCAGTTCTTC
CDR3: CASSLETTDNEQFF

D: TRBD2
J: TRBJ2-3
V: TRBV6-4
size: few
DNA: TGTGCCAGCAGTGAGCCAGCGGGAACTTCGACAGATACGCAGTATTTT
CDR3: CASSEPAGTSTDTQYF

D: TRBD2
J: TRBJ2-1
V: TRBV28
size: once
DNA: TGTGCCAGCAAATCCATAGCGGGGGATCACCTAAATGAGCAGTTCTTC
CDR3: CASKSIAGDHLNEQFF

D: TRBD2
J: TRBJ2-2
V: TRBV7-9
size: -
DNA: TGTGCCAGCAGCTTGGGACTAGCGGTGGAACTAGAGGGGGAGCTGTTTTTT
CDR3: CASSLGLAVELEGELFF

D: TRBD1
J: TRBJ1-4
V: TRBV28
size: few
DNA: TGTGCCAGCAGTTCCGGGACAGGGGCTGAAAAACTGTTTTTT
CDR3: CASSSGTGAEKLFF

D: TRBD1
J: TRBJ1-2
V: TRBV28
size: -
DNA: TGTGCCAGCAGTCTCAGGGACAGGGTCCATGGCTACACCTTC
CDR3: CASSLRDRVHGYTF

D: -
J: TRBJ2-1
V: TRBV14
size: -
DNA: TGTGCCAGCAGCCAAGGGACAAGCAATGAGCAGTTCTTC
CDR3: CASSQGTSNEQFF

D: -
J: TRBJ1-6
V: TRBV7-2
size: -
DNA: TGTGCCAGCAGCTTAGACGGGGGGGCCTCACCCCTCCACTTT
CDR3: CASSLDGGASPLHF

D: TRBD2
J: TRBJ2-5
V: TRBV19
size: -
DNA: TGTGCCAGTAGTATCGCGGGAGTGGGGGAGACCCAGTACTTC
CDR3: CASSIAGVGETQYF

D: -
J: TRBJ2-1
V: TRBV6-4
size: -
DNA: TGTGCCAGCAGTGACTCGGAAAGGAGTGAGCAGTTCTTC
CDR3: CASSDSERSEQFF

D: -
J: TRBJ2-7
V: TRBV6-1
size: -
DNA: TGTGCCAGCAGTGAAGCAGCTTCCTACGAGCAGTACTTC
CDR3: CASSEAASYEQYF

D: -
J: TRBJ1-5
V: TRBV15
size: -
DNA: TGTGCCACCAGCAGAGATCGGGGGGTTCATCAGCCCCAGCATTTT
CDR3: CATSRDRGVHQPQHF

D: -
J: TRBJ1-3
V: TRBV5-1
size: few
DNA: TGCGCCAGCAGCTTCAGTTCTGGAAACACCATATATTTT
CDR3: CASSFSSGNTIYF

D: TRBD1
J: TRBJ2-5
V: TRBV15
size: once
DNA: TGTGCCACCAGCAGAGATAAGGGCAGGGGGCAAGAGACCCAGTACTTC
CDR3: CATSRDKGRGQETQYF

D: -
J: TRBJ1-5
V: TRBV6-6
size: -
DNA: TGTGCCAGCTGGAGCAGGGTCTGGAATCAGCCCCAGCATTTT
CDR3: CASWSRVWNQPQHF

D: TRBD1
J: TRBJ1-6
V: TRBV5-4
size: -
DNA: TGTGCCAGCAGCGTTTGGACAGGGGCCTATAATTCACCCCTCCACTTT
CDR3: CASSVWTGAYNSPLHF

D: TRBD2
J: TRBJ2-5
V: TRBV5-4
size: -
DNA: TGTGCCAGCAGCTCGCCGGGGGGGGAGGAGACCCAGTACTTC
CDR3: CASSSPGGEETQYF

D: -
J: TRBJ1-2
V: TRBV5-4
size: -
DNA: TGTGCCAGCAGCTTCGCGGGGAGCTACTATGGCTACACCTTC
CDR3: CASSFAGSYYGYTF

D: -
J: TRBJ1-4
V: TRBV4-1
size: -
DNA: TGCGCCAGCAGCCAGAATCCAGGGGCAGGAACAGAAAAACTGTTTTTT
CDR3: CASSQNPGAGTEKLFF

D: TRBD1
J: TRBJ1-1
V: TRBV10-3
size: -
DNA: TGTGCCATCATAGGGCAGGGGGCCACTGAAGCTTTCTTT
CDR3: CAIIGQGATEAFF

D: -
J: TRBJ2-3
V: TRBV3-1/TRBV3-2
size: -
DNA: TGTGCCAGCAGCCAAAGCTCGAGTTACACAGATACGCAGTATTTT
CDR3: CASSQSSSYTDTQYF

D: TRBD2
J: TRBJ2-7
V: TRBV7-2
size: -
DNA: TGTGCCAGCAGCCGCAATGCGGGGGGCCCGAGCTACGAGCAGTACTTC
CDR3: CASSRNAGGPSYEQYF